Described below is a single TCR beta chain sequence and its context. This clonotype has more than one count but fewer than ten. Which antigen it targets is not known. Base-call qualities are not available, and no considerably larger clone is one nucleotide away. The sample belongs to a study of CD8 T cells in ankylosing spondylitis (TCRdb year 2017). Describing the broader study: To find TCR variants linked to disease, the study profiled T cell receptor beta repertoires in ankylosing spondylitis patients and healthy donors. Peripheral blood was sampled, and synovial fluid was also collected from ankylosing spondylitis patients. The whole study cohort included 85 to 120 healthy donors and 20 to 30 ankylosing spondylitis patients. What the work shows at the level of the full study, not this receptor alone: The disease-linked clones showed a CD8+ phenotype and occurred at relatively low frequencies in peripheral blood. A TCR beta motif of eight highly homologous amino acid variants appeared characteristic of blood from ankylosing spondylitis patients. The disease-linked clones were reported as significantly enriched in matched synovial fluid samples from ankylosing spondylitis patients. Some TCR beta motif variants had previously been reported in synovial fluid and blood of reactive arthritis patients, which suggested common disease-initiation mechanisms.

V is trimmed back by 6 bases and J by 3 bases, and the junction contains 5 bases that no gene match accounts for. CDR1 MGHDK and CDR2 SYGVNS were looked up in the germline V gene. The CDR3 goes from the cysteine to the phenylalanine over 14 residues. Left in the record is the CDR3 DNA by itself, 42 bases read in frame from the first base. TCRdb lists the instrument as Illumina HiSeq 2500. Quantitative 5'-RACE with molecular barcodes was used to prepare TCR beta libraries. The authors' pipeline ran thus. To identify disease-linked TCR variants, a new computational method was used, one built on a probabilistic model of VDJ rearrangement. TCRdb ran its own pipeline on the public reads, namely fastp trimming at Q25 and MiXCR clone calling, and kept in-frame beta chains. Every CDR3 protein is listed once, alongside the most common genes and DNA of its rows. TCRdb assigned the V and J calls; the authors' analysis was not used. This sample is represented by fewer than 400,000 distinct CDR3 sequences; about 15% of them were singletons. The ten top clones hold less than 1.1% of the sample.

Sequences were obtained from blood, either unsorted or a sorted T cell fraction (not recorded which). The clonotype originates from a male donor with ankylosing spondylitis or in good health (not recorded which). The chain couples TRBV25-1 to TRBJ2-3, and TRBD1 aligns with 8 junction nucleotides. The bases are TGTGCCAGCAGGACAGGGGTTGGAACAGATACGCAGTATTTT. Its translation reads: CASRTGVGTDTQYF.